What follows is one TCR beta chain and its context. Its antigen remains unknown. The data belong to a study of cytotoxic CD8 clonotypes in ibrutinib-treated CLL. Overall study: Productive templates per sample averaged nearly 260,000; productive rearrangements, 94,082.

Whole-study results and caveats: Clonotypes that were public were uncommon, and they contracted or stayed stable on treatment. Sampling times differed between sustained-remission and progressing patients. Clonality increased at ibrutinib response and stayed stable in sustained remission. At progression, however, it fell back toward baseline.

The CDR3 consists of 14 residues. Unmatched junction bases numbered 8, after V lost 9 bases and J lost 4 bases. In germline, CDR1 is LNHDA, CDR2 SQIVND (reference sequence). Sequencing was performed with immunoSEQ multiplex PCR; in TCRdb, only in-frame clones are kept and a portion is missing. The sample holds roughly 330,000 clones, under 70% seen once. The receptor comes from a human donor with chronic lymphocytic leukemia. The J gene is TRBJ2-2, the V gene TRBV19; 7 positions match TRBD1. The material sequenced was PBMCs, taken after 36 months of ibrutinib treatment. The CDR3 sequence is CASGNRGSTGELFF. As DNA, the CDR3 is TGTGCCAGCGGTAACAGGGGTTCCACCGGGGAGCTGTTTTTT. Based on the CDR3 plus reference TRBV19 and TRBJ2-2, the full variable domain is DGGITQSPKYLFRKEGQNVTLSCEQNLNHDAMYWYRQDPGQGLRLIYYSQIVNDFQKGDIAEGYSVSREKKESFPLTVTSAQKNPTAFYLCASGNRGSTGELFFGEGSRLTVL.